This T cell receptor (beta chain) was retrieved from a study of blood T cell repertoires in COVID-19. TCRdb keeps only in-frame clones here, not all; method: immunoSEQ multiplex PCR. The data show some 68,000 clones, more than 80% seen once. Germline V lookup: CDR1 SGHNT, CDR2 YENEEA. After removal of 8 bases from V and 3 bases from J, the junction contained 5 bases not matched to a gene. CDR3 size: 14 residues. Sequencing was performed on peripheral blood. The V and J genes are TRBV11-3 and TRBJ2-1; TRBD2 aligns across 9 bases. This sequence was found in a man between 45 and 60 years old with acute or convalescent COVID-19. The CDR3 DNA reads TGTGCCAGCGGGAGACTAGCGGACTACAATGAGCAGTTCTTC. Protein sequence: CASGRLADYNEQFF. The full variable domain, completed using reference TRBV11-3 and TRBJ2-1, is EAGVVQSPRYKIIEKKQPVAFWCNPISGHNTLYWYLQNLGQGPELLIRYENEEAVDDSQLPKDRFSAERLKGVDSTLKIQPAELGDSAVYLCASGRLADYNEQFFGPGTRLTVL.